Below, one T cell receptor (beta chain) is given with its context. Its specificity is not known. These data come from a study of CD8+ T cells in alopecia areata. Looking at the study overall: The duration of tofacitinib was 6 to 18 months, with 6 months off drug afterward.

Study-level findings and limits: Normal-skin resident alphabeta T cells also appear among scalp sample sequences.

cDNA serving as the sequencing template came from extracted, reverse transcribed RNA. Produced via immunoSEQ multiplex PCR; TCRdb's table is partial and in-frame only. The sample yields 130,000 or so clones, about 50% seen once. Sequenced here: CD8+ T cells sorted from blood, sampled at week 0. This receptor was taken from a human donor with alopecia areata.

CDR3 residues: CASSFGQPSSGNTIYF. CDR3 sequence (DNA): TGTGCCAGCAGTTTCGGACAGCCTTCTTCTGGAAACACCATATATTTT. This chain connects TRBV27 to TRBJ1-3, with D perhaps TRBD1 (6 bases). CDR1 is MNHEY, CDR2 SMNVEV, per germline (reference sequence). The CDR3 totals 16 residues. The V end was cut by 3 bases, the J end by 1 base, with 13 bases between.